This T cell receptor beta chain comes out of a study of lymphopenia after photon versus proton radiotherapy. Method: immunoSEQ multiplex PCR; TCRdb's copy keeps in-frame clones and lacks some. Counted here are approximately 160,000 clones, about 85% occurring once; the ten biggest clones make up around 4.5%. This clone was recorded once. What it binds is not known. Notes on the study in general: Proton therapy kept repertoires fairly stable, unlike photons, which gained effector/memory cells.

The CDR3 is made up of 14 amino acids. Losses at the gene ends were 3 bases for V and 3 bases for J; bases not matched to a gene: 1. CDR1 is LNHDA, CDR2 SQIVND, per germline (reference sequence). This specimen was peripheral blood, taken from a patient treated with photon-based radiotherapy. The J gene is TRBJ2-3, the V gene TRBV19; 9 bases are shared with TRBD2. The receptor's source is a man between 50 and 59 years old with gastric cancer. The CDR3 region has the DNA TGTGCCAGTAGTATGGGACTAGCAACAGATACGCAGTATTTT. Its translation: CASSMGLATDTQYF.